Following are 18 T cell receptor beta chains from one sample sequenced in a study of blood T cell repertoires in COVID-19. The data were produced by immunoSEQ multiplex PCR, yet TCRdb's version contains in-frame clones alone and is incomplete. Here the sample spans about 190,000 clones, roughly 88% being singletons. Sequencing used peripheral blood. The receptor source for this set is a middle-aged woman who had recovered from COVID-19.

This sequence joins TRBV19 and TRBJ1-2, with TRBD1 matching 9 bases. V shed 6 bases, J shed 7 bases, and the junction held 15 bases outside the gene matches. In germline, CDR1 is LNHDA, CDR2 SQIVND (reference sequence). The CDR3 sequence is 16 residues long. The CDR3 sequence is CASRPNSAQGAGGYTF. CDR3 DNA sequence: TGTGCCAGTAGGCCGAACAGTGCACAGGGGGCTGGTGGCTACACCTTC.

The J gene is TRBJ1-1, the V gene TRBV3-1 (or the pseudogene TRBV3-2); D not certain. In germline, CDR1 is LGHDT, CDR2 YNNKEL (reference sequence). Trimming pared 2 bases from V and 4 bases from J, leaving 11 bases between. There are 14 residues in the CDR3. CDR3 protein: CASSQLGEGTEAFF. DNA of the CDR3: TGTGCCAGCAGCCAACTCGGAGAGGGCACTGAAGCTTTCTTT.

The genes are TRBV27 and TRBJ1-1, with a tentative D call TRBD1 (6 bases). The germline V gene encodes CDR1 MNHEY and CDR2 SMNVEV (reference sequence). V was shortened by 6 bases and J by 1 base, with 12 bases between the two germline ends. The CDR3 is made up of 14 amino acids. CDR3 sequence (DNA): TGTGCCAGCAGCCGGACAGCTCAGAACACTGAAGCTTTCTTT. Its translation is CASSRTAQNTEAFF.

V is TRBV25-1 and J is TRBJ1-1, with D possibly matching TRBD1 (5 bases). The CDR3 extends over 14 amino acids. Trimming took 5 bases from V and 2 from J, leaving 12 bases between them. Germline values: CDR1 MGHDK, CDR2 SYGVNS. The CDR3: CASSRMGQNTEAFF. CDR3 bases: TGTGCCAGCAGTAGAATGGGGCAAAACACTGAAGCTTTCTTT.

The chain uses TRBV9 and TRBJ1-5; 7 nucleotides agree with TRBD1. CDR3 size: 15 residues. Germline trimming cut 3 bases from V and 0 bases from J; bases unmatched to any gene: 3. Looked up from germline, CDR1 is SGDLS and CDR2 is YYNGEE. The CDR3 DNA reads TGTGCCAGCAGCGCCAGGGGGGATAGCAATCAGCCCCAGCATTTT. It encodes CASSARGDSNQPQHF.

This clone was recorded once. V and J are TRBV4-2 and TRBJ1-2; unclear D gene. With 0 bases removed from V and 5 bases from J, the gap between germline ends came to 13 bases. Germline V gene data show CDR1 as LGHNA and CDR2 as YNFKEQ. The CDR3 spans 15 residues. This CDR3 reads CASSQDLYSSYGYTF. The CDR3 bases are TGTGCCAGCAGCCAAGATCTGTACAGCTCTTATGGCTACACCTTC.

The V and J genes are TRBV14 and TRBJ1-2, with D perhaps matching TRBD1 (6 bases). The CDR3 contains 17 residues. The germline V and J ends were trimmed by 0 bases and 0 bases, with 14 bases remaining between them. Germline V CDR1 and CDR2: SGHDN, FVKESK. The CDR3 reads CASSQDQGRLPNYGYTF. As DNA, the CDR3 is TGTGCCAGCAGCCAAGATCAGGGGCGGCTCCCTAACTATGGCTACACCTTC.

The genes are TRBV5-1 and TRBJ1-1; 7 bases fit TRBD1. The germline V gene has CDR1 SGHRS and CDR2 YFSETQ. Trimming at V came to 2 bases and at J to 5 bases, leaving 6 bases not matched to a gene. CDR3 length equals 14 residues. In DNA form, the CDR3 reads TGCGCCAGCAGCTTCCGACAGGGCGGTACTGAAGCTTTCTTT. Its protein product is CASSFRQGGTEAFF.

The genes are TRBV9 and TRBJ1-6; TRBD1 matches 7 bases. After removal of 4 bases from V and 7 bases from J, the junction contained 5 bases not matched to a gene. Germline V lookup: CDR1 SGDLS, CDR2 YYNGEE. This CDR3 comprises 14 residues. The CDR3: CASSRQGLNSPLHF. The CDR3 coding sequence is TGTGCCAGCAGCAGACAGGGCTTAAATTCACCCCTCCACTTT.

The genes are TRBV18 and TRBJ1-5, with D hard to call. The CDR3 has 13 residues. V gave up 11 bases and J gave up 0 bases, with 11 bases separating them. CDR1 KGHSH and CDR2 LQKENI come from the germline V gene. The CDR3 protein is CASRGGSNQPQHF. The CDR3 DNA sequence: TGTGCCTCCCGGGGAGGTAGCAATCAGCCCCAGCATTTT.

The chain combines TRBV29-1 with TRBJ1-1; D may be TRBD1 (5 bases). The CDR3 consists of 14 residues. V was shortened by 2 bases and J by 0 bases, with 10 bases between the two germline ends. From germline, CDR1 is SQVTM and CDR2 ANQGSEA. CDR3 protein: CSVEHGAVNTEAFF. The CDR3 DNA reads TGCAGCGTTGAACATGGGGCCGTGAACACTGAAGCTTTCTTT.

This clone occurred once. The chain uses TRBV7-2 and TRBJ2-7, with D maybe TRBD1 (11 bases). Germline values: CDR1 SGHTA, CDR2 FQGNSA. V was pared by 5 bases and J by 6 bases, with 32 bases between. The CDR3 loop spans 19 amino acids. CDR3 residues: CASSVSGTGGLAGDGEQYF. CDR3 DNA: TGTGCCAGCAGCGTCTCCGGGACAGGGGGTCTAGCGGGAGACGGCGAGCAGTACTTC.

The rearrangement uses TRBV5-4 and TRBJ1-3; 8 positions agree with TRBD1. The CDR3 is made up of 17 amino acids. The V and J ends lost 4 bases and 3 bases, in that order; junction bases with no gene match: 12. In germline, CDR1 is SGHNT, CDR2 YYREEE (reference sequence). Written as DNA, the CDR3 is TGTGCCAGCAGCGGTTCAGGGGGCGAGGAAATTGGAAACACCATATATTTT. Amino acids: CASSGSGGEEIGNTIYF.

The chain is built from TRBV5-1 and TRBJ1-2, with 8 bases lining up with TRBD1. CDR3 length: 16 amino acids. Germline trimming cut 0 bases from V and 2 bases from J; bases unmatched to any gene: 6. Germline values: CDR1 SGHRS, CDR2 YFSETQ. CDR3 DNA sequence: TGCGCCAGCAGCTTGGTGCAGGGGGCGCAGAACTATGGCTACACCTTC. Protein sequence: CASSLVQGAQNYGYTF.

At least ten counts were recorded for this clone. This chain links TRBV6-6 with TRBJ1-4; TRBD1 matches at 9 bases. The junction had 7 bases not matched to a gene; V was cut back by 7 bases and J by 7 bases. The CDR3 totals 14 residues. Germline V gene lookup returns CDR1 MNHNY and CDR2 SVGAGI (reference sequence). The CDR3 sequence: CASNPGQGFEKLFF. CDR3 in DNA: TGTGCCAGCAACCCAGGACAGGGGTTTGAAAAACTGTTTTTT.

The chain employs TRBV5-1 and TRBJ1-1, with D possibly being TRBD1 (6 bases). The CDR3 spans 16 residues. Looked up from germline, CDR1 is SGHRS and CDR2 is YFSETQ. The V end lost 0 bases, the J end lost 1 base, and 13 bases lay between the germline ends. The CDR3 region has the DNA TGCGCCAGCAGCTTGGAACCAGGGGTATCGAACACTGAAGCTTTCTTT. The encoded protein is CASSLEPGVSNTEAFF.

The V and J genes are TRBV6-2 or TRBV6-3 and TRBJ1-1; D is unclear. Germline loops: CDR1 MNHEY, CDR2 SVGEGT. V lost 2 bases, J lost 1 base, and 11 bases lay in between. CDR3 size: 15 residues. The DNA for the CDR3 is TGTGCCAGCAGTTACGGGTTATCAGGGAACACTGAAGCTTTCTTT. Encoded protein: CASSYGLSGNTEAFF.

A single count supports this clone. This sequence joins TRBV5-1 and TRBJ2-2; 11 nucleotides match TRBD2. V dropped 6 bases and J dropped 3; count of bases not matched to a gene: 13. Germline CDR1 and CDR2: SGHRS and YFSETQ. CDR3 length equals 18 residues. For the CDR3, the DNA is TGCGCCAGCACGCCCTTAGCGGGAGGGCCCTCATACACCGGGGAGCTGTTTTTT. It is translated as CASTPLAGGPSYTGELFF.